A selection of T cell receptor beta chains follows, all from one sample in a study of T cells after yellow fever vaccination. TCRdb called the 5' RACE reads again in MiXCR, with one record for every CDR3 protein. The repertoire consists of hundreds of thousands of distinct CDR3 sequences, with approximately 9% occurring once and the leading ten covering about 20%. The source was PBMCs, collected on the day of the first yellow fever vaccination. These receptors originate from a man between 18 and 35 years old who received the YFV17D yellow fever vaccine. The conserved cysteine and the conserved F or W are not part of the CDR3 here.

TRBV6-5 ASSYSPRGAYDTQY
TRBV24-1 ATSDLSGSSYNEQF
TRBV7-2 ASSLGANSLSGNTIY
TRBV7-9 ASSFGDLTKTEAF
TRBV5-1 ASSSKQGLTEAF
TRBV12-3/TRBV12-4 ASSFLGGTDTQY
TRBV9 ASSPRRGSDYSKAYNEQF
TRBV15 ATSRTVERYSNQPQH
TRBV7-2 ASSLGLAGGRGDTQY
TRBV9 ASSPQGAGGSPLH
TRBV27 ASSLDRGHSAF
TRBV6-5 ASSSRGGGYGTEAF
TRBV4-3 ASSQDRFTKNIQY
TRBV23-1 ASSPGYLSYNEQF